These T cell receptor beta chains were read from a single sample in a study of CD8 T cells in ankylosing spondylitis. Via MiXCR, TCRdb re-called the 5' RACE reads, giving one row per CDR3 protein. Of roughly 260,000 distinct CDR3 sequences in the sample, around 20% are singletons; the top ten hold under 8.5%. The sample consisted of blood, either unsorted or a sorted T cell fraction (not recorded which). The source of these receptors is a male donor with ankylosing spondylitis or in good health (not recorded which). The CDR3 runs from the conserved cysteine through the conserved F or W. Each record gives: J gene, D gene, clone size, V gene, CDR3 protein, CDR3 DNA. A D gene is named only where the DNA matches it firmly. Not every row has a clone size; where given, it reads once, few, many or a size class.

j_gene: TRBJ2-2
d_gene: TRBD2
abundance: few
v_gene: TRBV5-1
CDR3aa: CASSRLGREDTGELFF
CDR3nt: TGCGCCAGCAGCCGCCTGGGGCGGGAGGACACCGGGGAGCTGTTTTTT

j_gene: TRBJ2-5
d_gene: TRBD2
abundance: few
v_gene: TRBV28
CDR3aa: CATQGSGGAVGETQYF
CDR3nt: TGTGCCACCCAGGGTAGCGGGGGGGCTGTGGGAGAGACCCAGTACTTC

j_gene: TRBJ1-2
d_gene: NA
abundance: NA
v_gene: TRBV5-1
CDR3aa: CASSVDPNYGYTF
CDR3nt: TGCGCCAGCAGCGTAGACCCCAACTATGGCTACACCTTC

j_gene: TRBJ2-1
d_gene: TRBD2
abundance: NA
v_gene: TRBV12-3/TRBV12-4
CDR3aa: CASIGLAGVNEQFF
CDR3nt: TGTGCCAGCATCGGACTAGCGGGAGTCAATGAGCAGTTCTTC

j_gene: TRBJ2-1
d_gene: TRBD2
abundance: NA
v_gene: TRBV27
CDR3aa: CASRGWTSGAPSYRFF
CDR3nt: TGTGCCAGCAGGGGCTGGACTAGCGGGGCCCCCTCATATCGGTTCTTC

j_gene: TRBJ2-3
d_gene: NA
abundance: few
v_gene: TRBV5-1
CDR3aa: CASSHRSSTDTQYF
CDR3nt: TGCGCCAGCTCCCATAGGAGTAGCACAGATACGCAGTATTTT

j_gene: TRBJ1-4
d_gene: NA
abundance: many
v_gene: TRBV27
CDR3aa: CASKEGTNEKLFF
CDR3nt: TGTGCCAGCAAGGAGGGAACTAATGAAAAACTGTTTTTT

j_gene: TRBJ2-5
d_gene: TRBD2
abundance: NA
v_gene: TRBV7-7
CDR3aa: CASSITSGGGETQYF
CDR3nt: TGTGCTAGCAGCATAACTAGCGGGGGCGGAGAGACCCAGTACTTC

j_gene: TRBJ2-3
d_gene: TRBD1
abundance: NA
v_gene: TRBV28
CDR3aa: CASSWGQGWGTDTQYF
CDR3nt: TGTGCCAGCAGTTGGGGACAGGGTTGGGGCACAGATACGCAGTATTTT

j_gene: TRBJ2-1
d_gene: NA
abundance: NA
v_gene: TRBV20-1
CDR3aa: CSARDLDGRYPRPNEQFF
CDR3nt: TGCAGTGCTAGAGATCTGGATGGGAGATACCCTCGGCCCAATGAGCAGTTCTTC

j_gene: TRBJ2-3
d_gene: TRBD1
abundance: NA
v_gene: TRBV14
CDR3aa: CASSHLGTGSTDTQYF
CDR3nt: TGTGCCAGCAGCCACCTCGGGACAGGGAGCACAGATACGCAGTATTTT

j_gene: TRBJ2-3
d_gene: NA
abundance: NA
v_gene: TRBV9
CDR3aa: CASSKETGNTDTQYF
CDR3nt: TGTGCCAGCAGCAAGGAAACAGGGAACACAGATACGCAGTATTTT

j_gene: TRBJ2-3
d_gene: TRBD1
abundance: few
v_gene: TRBV27
CDR3aa: CASSSPGQVADTQYF
CDR3nt: TGTGCCAGCAGTTCCCCGGGACAGGTCGCAGATACGCAGTATTTT

j_gene: TRBJ2-4
d_gene: NA
abundance: NA
v_gene: TRBV6-1
CDR3aa: CASSEVGGDAKNIQYF
CDR3nt: TGTGCCAGCAGTGAAGTAGGGGGGGATGCCAAAAACATTCAGTACTTC

j_gene: TRBJ2-3
d_gene: TRBD2
abundance: many
v_gene: TRBV9
CDR3aa: CASSPRLAGWADTQYF
CDR3nt: TGTGCCAGCAGCCCCCGACTAGCGGGGTGGGCAGATACGCAGTATTTT

j_gene: TRBJ1-1
d_gene: TRBD1
abundance: many
v_gene: TRBV6-1
CDR3aa: CASSPRTGYYTEAFF
CDR3nt: TGTGCCAGCAGTCCTCGGACAGGGTATTACACTGAAGCTTTCTTT

j_gene: TRBJ2-2
d_gene: NA
abundance: NA
v_gene: TRBV5-1
CDR3aa: CASSVIGGSGELFF
CDR3nt: TGCGCCAGCAGCGTGATCGGCGGTTCCGGGGAGCTGTTTTTT

j_gene: TRBJ1-1
d_gene: TRBD1
abundance: many
v_gene: TRBV12-3/TRBV12-4
CDR3aa: CASSDRGFGEAFF
CDR3nt: TGTGCCAGCAGTGACAGGGGTTTCGGTGAAGCTTTCTTT

j_gene: TRBJ2-5
d_gene: NA
abundance: few
v_gene: TRBV7-2
CDR3aa: CASSHRTLGETQYF
CDR3nt: TGTGCCAGCAGCCACAGGACTCTCGGAGAGACCCAGTACTTC

j_gene: TRBJ1-4
d_gene: TRBD1
abundance: few
v_gene: TRBV6-1
CDR3aa: CASSVDRGNEKLFF
CDR3nt: TGTGCCAGCAGCGTGGACAGGGGGAATGAAAAACTGTTTTTT

j_gene: TRBJ2-1
d_gene: TRBD2
abundance: few
v_gene: TRBV28
CDR3aa: CASNRGLAGNLGNEQFF
CDR3nt: TGTGCCAGCAACCGGGGACTAGCGGGAAATTTGGGGAATGAGCAGTTCTTC

j_gene: TRBJ2-1
d_gene: NA
abundance: many
v_gene: TRBV7-6
CDR3aa: CASSLESVSYYYNEQFF
CDR3nt: TGTGCCAGCAGCTTAGAAAGTGTGAGTTACTACTACAATGAGCAGTTCTTC

j_gene: TRBJ1-1
d_gene: NA
abundance: NA
v_gene: TRBV5-4
CDR3aa: CASSLGAINTEAFF
CDR3nt: TGTGCCAGCAGCTTGGGGGCGATAAACACTGAAGCTTTCTTT

j_gene: TRBJ2-1
d_gene: TRBD2
abundance: NA
v_gene: TRBV7-9
CDR3aa: CASSSRAGNEQFF
CDR3nt: TGTGCCAGCAGCTCAAGAGCGGGAAATGAGCAGTTCTTC

j_gene: TRBJ2-2
d_gene: NA
abundance: NA
v_gene: TRBV5-4
CDR3aa: CASSLGGGVNTGELFF
CDR3nt: TGTGCCAGCAGCTTGGGAGGGGGGGTCAACACCGGGGAGCTGTTTTTT

j_gene: TRBJ1-1
d_gene: NA
abundance: few
v_gene: TRBV12-3/TRBV12-4
CDR3aa: CASSFNPTGTEAFF
CDR3nt: TGTGCCAGCAGTTTTAACCCGACGGGCACTGAAGCTTTCTTT

j_gene: TRBJ1-1
d_gene: NA
abundance: NA
v_gene: TRBV3-1
CDR3aa: CACTPGPGGYNKNTEAFF
CDR3nt: TGTGCCTGCACCCCGGGGCCGGGAGGCTATAATAAGAACACTGAAGCTTTCTTT

j_gene: TRBJ1-6
d_gene: NA
abundance: NA
v_gene: TRBV20-1
CDR3aa: CSARWQGNSPLHF
CDR3nt: TGCAGTGCTAGGTGGCAGGGTAATTCACCCCTCCACTTT

j_gene: TRBJ2-1
d_gene: TRBD2
abundance: NA
v_gene: TRBV12-3/TRBV12-4
CDR3aa: CASTSLAGFHNEQFF
CDR3nt: TGTGCCAGCACCTCACTAGCGGGATTTCACAATGAGCAGTTCTTC

j_gene: TRBJ2-2
d_gene: NA
abundance: few
v_gene: TRBV28
CDR3aa: CASGDSNTGELFF
CDR3nt: TGTGCCAGCGGCGACTCGAACACCGGGGAGCTGTTTTTT

j_gene: TRBJ1-3
d_gene: NA
abundance: many
v_gene: TRBV7-6
CDR3aa: CASSFGDTFSGNTIYF
CDR3nt: TGTGCCAGCAGCTTCGGGGACACCTTCTCTGGAAACACCATATATTTT

j_gene: TRBJ1-1
d_gene: NA
abundance: few
v_gene: TRBV20-1
CDR3aa: CSAHRTGSTNTEAFF
CDR3nt: TGCAGTGCCCACCGAACAGGTTCGACGAACACTGAAGCTTTCTTT

j_gene: TRBJ2-1
d_gene: TRBD2
abundance: many
v_gene: TRBV6-5
CDR3aa: CASSYSSGGADNEQFF
CDR3nt: TGTGCCAGCAGTTACTCGTCGGGGGGGGCCGATAATGAGCAGTTCTTC

j_gene: TRBJ1-6
d_gene: TRBD1
abundance: few
v_gene: TRBV5-1
CDR3aa: CASSTRTGDSPLHF
CDR3nt: TGCGCCAGCAGCACTCGGACAGGGGACTCACCCCTCCACTTT

j_gene: TRBJ2-2
d_gene: TRBD2
abundance: few
v_gene: TRBV15
CDR3aa: CATSRGPMGGGANGELFF
CDR3nt: TGTGCCACCAGCAGAGGCCCCATGGGCGGGGGGGCCAACGGGGAGCTGTTTTTT

j_gene: TRBJ2-5
d_gene: TRBD1
abundance: NA
v_gene: TRBV6-2/TRBV6-3
CDR3aa: CASRQGTFQETQYF
CDR3nt: TGTGCCAGCAGACAGGGGACATTCCAAGAGACCCAGTACTTC

j_gene: TRBJ2-3
d_gene: TRBD1
abundance: NA
v_gene: TRBV6-1
CDR3aa: CASSSRTGETTDTQYF
CDR3nt: TGTGCCAGCAGCTCCCGGACAGGAGAAACCACAGATACGCAGTATTTT

j_gene: TRBJ2-1
d_gene: NA
abundance: NA
v_gene: TRBV12-3/TRBV12-4
CDR3aa: CASSIPGPSDEQFF
CDR3nt: TGTGCCAGCAGTATACCGGGACCTAGCGATGAGCAGTTCTTC

j_gene: TRBJ2-2
d_gene: TRBD1
abundance: many
v_gene: TRBV29-1
CDR3aa: CSVVGDRDTGELFF
CDR3nt: TGCAGCGTTGTAGGCGACAGGGACACCGGGGAGCTGTTTTTT

j_gene: TRBJ2-3
d_gene: TRBD1
abundance: many
v_gene: TRBV29-1
CDR3aa: CSVATGVTDTQYF
CDR3nt: TGCAGCGTTGCGACAGGGGTTACAGATACGCAGTATTTT

j_gene: TRBJ1-2
d_gene: NA
abundance: NA
v_gene: TRBV5-1
CDR3aa: CASRTTGGGGYTF
CDR3nt: TGCGCCAGCAGAACGACGGGGGGGGGTGGCTACACCTTC

j_gene: TRBJ2-5
d_gene: NA
abundance: many
v_gene: TRBV5-1
CDR3aa: CASSFGNSGHETQYF
CDR3nt: TGCGCCAGCAGCTTCGGTAATTCAGGGCACGAGACCCAGTACTTC

j_gene: TRBJ1-4
d_gene: NA
abundance: few
v_gene: TRBV6-5
CDR3aa: CASSTRQAGAEKLFF
CDR3nt: TGTGCCAGCAGTACCCGACAGGCGGGAGCTGAAAAACTGTTTTTT

j_gene: TRBJ1-5
d_gene: NA
abundance: few
v_gene: TRBV5-1
CDR3aa: CASSWRQVRCNQPQHF
CDR3nt: TGCGCCAGCAGCTGGAGACAGGTGAGGTGCAATCAGCCCCAGCATTTT

j_gene: TRBJ2-5
d_gene: NA
abundance: NA
v_gene: TRBV20-1
CDR3aa: CSARQEGWIMETQYF
CDR3nt: TGCAGTGCCAGACAGGAGGGCTGGATTATGGAGACCCAGTACTTC

j_gene: TRBJ1-1
d_gene: NA
abundance: NA
v_gene: TRBV29-1
CDR3aa: CSVLGQQNTEAFF
CDR3nt: TGCAGCGTTTTGGGACAACAGAACACTGAAGCTTTCTTT

j_gene: TRBJ1-6
d_gene: NA
abundance: few
v_gene: TRBV12-3/TRBV12-4
CDR3aa: CASSLLGQPGSSPLHF
CDR3nt: TGTGCCAGCAGCTTATTAGGGCAGCCGGGGAGTTCACCCCTCCACTTT

j_gene: TRBJ2-1
d_gene: NA
abundance: NA
v_gene: TRBV12-3/TRBV12-4
CDR3aa: CASTPRGGKKGYNEQFF
CDR3nt: TGTGCCAGCACTCCCAGGGGGGGGAAGAAGGGGTACAATGAGCAGTTCTTC

j_gene: TRBJ1-6
d_gene: NA
abundance: few
v_gene: TRBV3-1
CDR3aa: CASSQGANRAVNSPLHF
CDR3nt: TGTGCCAGCAGCCAAGGGGCTAACAGGGCCGTTAATTCACCCCTCCACTTT

j_gene: TRBJ1-6
d_gene: NA
abundance: few
v_gene: TRBV20-1
CDR3aa: CSARLGNWGVVDSSPLHF
CDR3nt: TGCAGTGCTAGACTGGGAAACTGGGGGGTGGTGGACTCTTCACCCCTCCACTTT

j_gene: TRBJ1-1
d_gene: TRBD1
abundance: NA
v_gene: TRBV27
CDR3aa: CASSLEGQGAFAEAFF
CDR3nt: TGTGCCAGCAGTTTGGAGGGACAGGGGGCCTTTGCTGAAGCTTTCTTT

j_gene: TRBJ2-2
d_gene: NA
abundance: NA
v_gene: TRBV19
CDR3aa: CASITTGNTGELFF
CDR3nt: TGTGCCAGTATAACGACAGGGAACACCGGGGAGCTGTTTTTT

j_gene: TRBJ1-2
d_gene: NA
abundance: NA
v_gene: TRBV12-3/TRBV12-4
CDR3aa: CASSFGTRYTF
CDR3nt: TGTGCCAGCAGTTTTGGGACCCGCTACACCTTC

j_gene: TRBJ2-3
d_gene: TRBD2
abundance: NA
v_gene: TRBV12-3/TRBV12-4
CDR3aa: CASSPRAGVRDTQYF
CDR3nt: TGTGCCAGCAGTCCTAGGGCGGGGGTGAGAGATACGCAGTATTTT

j_gene: TRBJ2-1
d_gene: TRBD1
abundance: many
v_gene: TRBV20-1
CDR3aa: CSATGWTGLYNEQFF
CDR3nt: TGCAGTGCGACAGGGTGGACTGGGCTCTACAATGAGCAGTTCTTC